Given below is one T cell receptor (beta chain) in context. Germline-derived CDR1 and CDR2 are SGHVS and FNYEAQ. The CDR3 is made up of 17 amino acids. V was shortened by 2 bases and J by 0 bases, with 14 bases between the two germline ends. Per the study methods: Cell counts per sample came from amplifying reference gene primers. Profiling relied on immunoSEQ multiplex PCR, and the TCRdb table lists in-frame clones only, not all of them. V and J calls and clone size are as listed in that table; D and trimming were resolved from the DNA. The table shows some 210,000 clones, with roughly 86% occurring only once. These data belong to a study of blood T cell repertoires in COVID-19. Study-level background: Donors in the United States, Italy and Spain gave samples during acute or convalescent COVID-19. PBMCs, B-cell-depleted T cells, or T cells provided the cDNA or gDNA that made up the material.

Sequencing used peripheral blood. The rearrangement joins TRBV7-6 to TRBJ1-3; D perhaps matches TRBD1 (5 bases). The sequence was collected from an older woman with active or convalescent COVID-19. The CDR3 here is CASSLRQAQGSGNTIYF. The CDR3 DNA follows: TGTGCCAGCAGCTTAAGGCAGGCTCAGGGCTCTGGAAACACCATATATTTT.